This T cell receptor (beta chain) was identified during a study of blood T cell repertoires in COVID-19. Whole-study context: The analysed material was cDNA or gDNA that came from T cells, B-cell-depleted T cells, or PBMCs.

CDR3 length equals 15 residues. Germline V gene lookup returns CDR1 MNHNY and CDR2 SVGAGI (reference sequence). With 0 bases clipped from V and 7 bases from J, the junction kept 1 base outside the gene matches. Per the original data handling: Reference gene primer amplification gave nucleated cell count estimates. The repertoire was sequenced with immunoSEQ multiplex PCR; TCRdb's copy has only in-frame clones and lacks some. V and J calls and clone size follow that table, whereas D and trimming were derived from the DNA. The sample includes 150,000 to 200,000 clones, about nine tenths of them seen just once. Participant ages covered roughly 18 to 89 years across 24 US areas.

This TCR came from a woman aged 18-35 years who had recovered from COVID-19. The sequenced sample was PBMCs or T cells enriched from blood (not recorded which). The chain recombines TRBV6-6 with TRBJ1-6, with 9 bases fitting TRBD1. CDR3 protein: CASSYSTGGNSPLHF. Written as DNA, the CDR3 is TGTGCCAGCAGTTACTCGACAGGGGGGAATTCACCCCTCCACTTT.